Shown below are 28 T cell receptor beta chains from a single sample sequenced in a study of molecular identifiers for immune sequencing clone quantification. In TCRdb, the PCR reads were re-called with MiXCR into one record per CDR3 protein. The sample consists of approximately 54,000 distinct CDR3 sequences, under 30% of them appearing once. Sequencing was carried out using naive CD8+ T cells from blood, with Jurkat cell RNA spiked in. Subset: FACS-sorted CD8+CD4-CCR7+CD45RA+ naive T cells. The receptors come from a human donor in good health. Some libraries in this study had Jurkat cell RNA spiked in.

This clonotype was counted many times. The chain has TRBV6-1 and TRBJ2-2; TRBD2 aligns across 7 bases. Germline CDR1 reads MNHNS; CDR2 reads SASEGT. The CDR3 extends over 16 amino acids. With 7 bases clipped from V and 3 bases from J, the junction kept 11 bases outside the gene matches. The CDR3 region has the DNA TGTGCCAGCAACCCAGCAAGCGGGGTCTACACCGGGGAGCTGTTTTTT. Translation gives CASNPASGVYTGELFF.

This clonotype was counted many times. The chain links TRBV4-1 to TRBJ2-2; no definite D call. Germline V CDR1 and CDR2: MGHRA, YSYEKL. The CDR3 is 13 amino acids. V gave up 1 base and J gave up 4 bases, with 4 bases separating them. CDR3 region: CASSQGVTGELFF. In DNA form, the CDR3 reads TGCGCCAGCAGCCAAGGAGTCACCGGGGAGCTGTTTTTT.

This clonotype was seen at least ten times. CDR3 sequence (DNA): TGTGCCAGCAGCGTAAGGGCCACTGGCCACGAGCAGTACTTC. It encodes CASSVRATGHEQYF. The chain uses TRBV9 and TRBJ2-7, with D hard to call. Germline V gene sequence: CDR1 SGDLS, CDR2 YYNGEE. This CDR3 has 14 amino acids. Trimming removed 1 base at V and 5 bases at J, with 13 bases between.

As regards this clonotype: An end of the junction does not agree with germline; a read error may underlie this. This rearrangement joins TRBV27 to TRBJ2-6; D perhaps matches TRBD1 (5 bases). This CDR3 region has 13 residues. Germline V CDR1 and CDR2: MNHEY, SMNVEV (reference sequence). The CDR3 loop reads CASRSSGANVLTF. The CDR3 coding sequence is TGTGCCAGCCGGAGCTCTGGGGCCAACGTCCTGACATTC.

In regard to this clonotype: A clone one base away is much larger, so this may be a read error. The rearrangement joins TRBV6-5 to TRBJ1-1; 7 nucleotides agree with TRBD1. Germline V gene data show CDR1 as MNHEY and CDR2 as SVGAGI. The CDR3 has 15 amino acids. V was pared by 6 bases and J by 2 bases, with 9 bases of the junction left unmatched. CDR3 DNA sequence: TGTGCCAGCAGCTTAGGACAGGCTCCAAACACTGAAGCTTTCTTT. This encodes CASSLGQAPNTEAFF.

Concerning this clonotype itself: A read error may be the cause here, since a much bigger clone is one base away. The chain combines TRBV24-1 with TRBJ1-3; D is possibly TRBD1 (6 bases). Germline V gives CDR1 KGHDR, CDR2 SFDVKD. Trimming took 7 bases from V and 0 from J, leaving 12 bases between them. The length of the CDR3 is 15 residues. DNA for the CDR3: TGTGCCACCAGACAAGACAGGAGCTCTGGAAACACCATATATTTT. Its protein is CATRQDRSSGNTIYF.

About this clonotype itself: A much more abundant neighbour one base away suggests this may be a read error. Given the absence of the conserved phenylalanine or tryptophan at the CDR3 end, a read error is likely. CDR3 DNA: TGCGCCAGCAGTCCTACCCCGGGACAGAGCTCCTACAATGAGCAGTTCTGC. It codes for CASSPTPGQSSYNEQFC. The genes are TRBV5-1 and TRBJ2-1, with TRBD1 matching 7 bases. Per the germline V gene, CDR1 is SGHRS and CDR2 is YFSETQ. This CDR3 has 17 residues. V lost 5 bases to trimming and J lost 0 bases; unmatched junction nucleotides: 11.

This clonotype was detected ten times or more. This chain connects TRBV7-9 to TRBJ2-3; 11 nucleotides line up with TRBD1. The CDR3 totals 16 residues. The V gene end was trimmed by 5 bases and the J gene end by 3 bases; junction bases not matched to a gene: 7. Per germline, CDR1 SEHNR and CDR2 FQNEAQ (reference sequence). CDR3 nucleotides: TGTGCCAGCAGCATACGGACAGGGGGCGAAACAGATACGCAGTATTTT. Amino acids: CASSIRTGGETDTQYF.

About this clonotype itself: With a much larger clone just one base away, this may be a read error. The final CDR3 position lacks the conserved phenylalanine or tryptophan, pointing to a likely read error. The V and J genes are TRBV4-2 and TRBJ2-7; no reliable D call. Germline values: CDR1 LGHNA, CDR2 YNFKEQ. Trimming removed 1 base from V and 1 base from J, with 2 bases in between. This CDR3 is built from 12 residues. CDR3: CASSQVSYEQYL. The CDR3 region has the DNA TGTGCCAGCAGCCAAGTGTCCTACGAGCAGTACCTC.

This clonotype has a single count. A much larger clone differs from this one at a single base, so this may be a read error. The chain recombines TRBV12-3 or TRBV12-4 with TRBJ2-1; weak D call: TRBD1 (5 bases). CDR3 length: 15 amino acids. Trimming left V 4 bases short and J 5 bases short, with 15 bases between. The CDR3 loop is CASSSPSGANNEQFF. Written as DNA, the CDR3 is TGTGCCAGCAGTTCCCCCAGTGGGGCCAACAATGAGCAGTTCTTC.

The table lists this clonotype with a few counts. A much more abundant neighbour one base away suggests this may be a read error. The rearrangement uses TRBV6-5 and TRBJ2-3; the D is unclear. This CDR3 is 13 amino acids long. The germline CDR1 and CDR2 sequences are MNHEY and SVGAGI. The CDR3 DNA sequence: TGTGCCGGCAGTTCCCAGATACCAGATACGCAGTATTTT. As protein: CAGSSQIPDTQYF.

Worth noting for this clonotype: This may come from a read error, since a much larger clone is one base off. The genes are TRBV4-1 and TRBJ2-3; D assignment may be TRBD1 or TRBD2 (5 bases each). The CDR3 is 15 residues long. CDR1 is MGHRA and CDR2 is YSYEKL in the germline V gene. CDR3 sequence reads: CASSQARPSTGTQYF. CDR3 DNA: TGCGCCAGCAGCCAAGCGCGTCCTAGCACAGGTACGCAGTATTTT.

This clonotype was detected many times. The chain joins TRBV24-1 to TRBJ2-1; TRBD2 is a possible D gene (6 bases). V lost 7 bases to trimming and J lost 8 bases, with 11 bases between them. CDR3 length: 12 residues. Germline lookup yields CDR1 KGHDR and CDR2 SFDVKD. In DNA, the CDR3 is TGTGCCACCAGGGGGGAGGTGGATGAGCAGTTCTTC. It yields the protein CATRGEVDEQFF.

The chain is built from TRBV7-9 and TRBJ2-7, with D unclear. The CDR3 contains 15 residues. Germline V CDR1 and CDR2: SEHNR, FQNEAQ (reference sequence). V was shortened by 5 bases and J by 2 bases, with 16 bases between the two germline ends. The CDR3 here is CASSDHGQSPYEQYF. Here the CDR3 DNA reads TGTGCCAGCAGCGATCATGGGCAGTCTCCCTACGAGCAGTACTTC.

This clonotype was observed at least ten times. The V gene is TRBV7-2, the J gene TRBJ2-3, with 8 bases that match TRBD2. Germline V lookup: CDR1 SGHTA, CDR2 FQGNSA. V lost 1 base to trimming and J lost 3 bases; unmatched junction nucleotides: 3. This CDR3 is built from 15 residues. Here the CDR3 reads CASSLGGGGTDTQYF. The CDR3 DNA is TGTGCCAGCAGCTTAGGGGGCGGGGGGACAGATACGCAGTATTTT.

This clonotype was observed at least ten times. The chain couples TRBV30 to TRBJ2-3; 7 nucleotides agree with TRBD2. The ends lost 3 bases at V and 6 bases at J; junction bases unmatched: 3. Germline V gives CDR1 GTSNPN, CDR2 SVGIG (reference sequence). CDR3 length: 12 amino acids. CDR3 nucleotides: TGTGCCTGGAGAATACTAGCGGATACGCAGTATTTT. Encoded protein: CAWRILADTQYF.

This clonotype was observed at least ten times. This chain joins TRBV28 and TRBJ2-2; 10 positions match TRBD2. From germline, CDR1 is MDHEN and CDR2 SYDVKM. With V trimmed by 3 bases and J by 6 bases, 7 bases remained unmatched. The length of the CDR3 is 16 residues. CDR3 DNA sequence: TGTGCCAGCAGTTTGTCGCTAGCGGGAGTAGCCGGGGAGCTGTTTTTT. Its translation is CASSLSLAGVAGELFF. The full variable domain, completed using reference TRBV28 and TRBJ2-2, is DVKVTQSSRYLVKRTGEKVFLECVQDMDHENMFWYRQDPGLGLRLIYFSYDVKMKEKGDIPEGYSVSREKKERFSLILESASTNQTSMYLCASSLSLAGVAGELFFGEGSRLTVL.

This clonotype was seen repeatedly, ten times or more. The gene calls are TRBV7-9 and TRBJ2-5, with a weak D call TRBD1 (6 bases). The CDR3 contains 16 residues. Germline values: CDR1 SEHNR, CDR2 FQNEAQ (reference sequence). The V and J ends lost 4 bases and 1 base respectively, with 16 bases between them. CDR3 sequence (DNA): TGTGCCAGCAGCTCCAGACAGGTCGGCCCCCAAGAGACCCAGTACTTC. Its protein is CASSSRQVGPQETQYF.

This clonotype was recorded a few times. The V and J genes are TRBV14 and TRBJ2-7; D uncertain. CDR3 size: 12 residues. Germline values: CDR1 SGHDN, CDR2 FVKESK. V was shortened by 1 base and J by 6 bases, with 7 bases between the two germline ends. CDR3 DNA sequence: TGTGCCAGCAGCCAAGGCCCCCTCGAGCAGTACTTC. This encodes CASSQGPLEQYF.

Many counts were recorded for this clonotype. V gene TRBV7-9 combines with J gene TRBJ2-3; the D is unclear. The CDR3 extends over 13 amino acids. In germline, CDR1 is SEHNR, CDR2 FQNEAQ (reference sequence). Trimming removed 8 bases at V and 2 bases at J, with 11 bases between. The CDR3 bases are TGTGCCAGCGAAAACAGCTACACAGATACGCAGTATTTT. Its protein product is CASENSYTDTQYF.

With respect to this clonotype: Sequence at one end of the junction differs from germline and may be a read error. The chain is built from TRBV27 and TRBJ2-3; 7 bases map to TRBD2. The CDR3 is 17 amino acids. The germline V gene has CDR1 MNHEY and CDR2 SMNVEV (reference sequence). The CDR3 sequence is CGSSLRSGNWDTDTQYF. Written as DNA, the CDR3 is TGTGGCAGCAGTTTAAGAAGCGGGAACTGGGACACAGATACGCAGTATTTT.

Comments on this clonotype: One end of the junction varies from germline; a read error may be responsible. The rearrangement links TRBV20-1 to TRBJ2-3, with 8 bases that match TRBD2. CDR1 DFQATT and CDR2 SNEGSKA come from the germline V gene (reference sequence). The CDR3 loop spans 14 amino acids. CDR3 DNA: TGCAGTGGGAGCCTAGCGGGTGGGATAGATGCGCAGTATTTT. It translates to CSGSLAGGIDAQYF.

This clonotype occurred once. Because the CDR3's place on the DNA is in doubt, the DNA is left out and the CDR3 is given as listed by TCRdb. This sequence joins TRBV21-1 and TRBJ2-2; the D call in the table, TRBD2, was not verified against the DNA. TRBV21-1 is a documented pseudogene. Inclusive of both ends, the CDR3 amounts to 20 amino acids. The CDR3 loop is CASSKGGQGLAGTTPGSCFF.

The sample holds a few counts of this clonotype. A single base separates this from a much larger clone, so it may be a read error. The chain links TRBV7-2 to TRBJ2-3; D not certain. The CDR3 is made up of 17 amino acids. The ends were cut back, 5 bases at V and 1 base at J, with 19 bases in the middle. Germline V gene data show CDR1 as SGHTA and CDR2 as FQGNSA. The DNA for the CDR3 is TGTGCCAGCAGCCCAAATCCTCAAGCACTGGGCACAGATACGCAGTATTTT. Encoded protein: CASSPNPQALGTDTQYF.

This clonotype was found many times. V is TRBV14 and J is TRBJ1-1, with 8 nucleotides matching TRBD1. The germline V gene encodes CDR1 SGHDN and CDR2 FVKESK. V was clipped by 6 bases and J by 4 bases; unmatched bases: 4. This CDR3 has 13 residues. CDR3 DNA sequence: TGTGCCAGCAGTTACACAGGGGGCACTGAAGCTTTCTTT. The encoded protein is CASSYTGGTEAFF.

For this clonotype: Because the CDR3 is missing its conserved closing phenylalanine or tryptophan, this is likely a read error. The V call is TRBV5-1, the J call TRBJ2-7; 7 nucleotides align to TRBD1. Trimming cost V 4 bases and J 5 bases; bases outside gene matches: 6. Germline V lookup: CDR1 SGHRS, CDR2 YFSETQ. The CDR3 is made up of 13 amino acids. The DNA of the CDR3 is TGCGCCAGCAGCCCGGGACAGACCAACGAGCAGTACATC. Residues: CASSPGQTNEQYI.

The chain couples TRBV27 to TRBJ2-2, with 11 positions matching TRBD1. The ends lost 8 bases at V and 5 bases at J; junction bases unmatched: 10. Germline V CDR1 and CDR2: MNHEY, SMNVEV (reference sequence). The CDR3 totals 16 residues. CDR3 residues: CASLKGDRGVTGELFF. CDR3 bases: TGTGCCAGCCTTAAAGGGGACAGGGGGGTAACCGGGGAGCTGTTTTTT.

Turning to this clonotype: A junction end diverges from the germline sequence, so it may reflect a read error. The V call is TRBV7-6, the J call TRBJ2-7, with D perhaps TRBD1 (5 bases). CDR3 length equals 15 residues. Germline V gene sequence: CDR1 SGHVS, CDR2 FNYEAQ. Written as DNA, the CDR3 is TGTGCGAGCAGCTTAAGTGCGGCAGGTGGGGCTGCGCCGTACTTC. This sequence encodes CASSLSAAGGAAPYF. Full variable domain (remainder filled in from reference TRBV7-6 and TRBJ2-7): GAGVSQSPRYKVTKRGQDVALRCDPISGHVSLYWYRQALGQGPEFLTYFNYEAQQDKSGLPNDRFSAERPEGSISTLTIQRTEQRDSAMYRCASSLSAAGGAAPYFGPGTRLTVT.